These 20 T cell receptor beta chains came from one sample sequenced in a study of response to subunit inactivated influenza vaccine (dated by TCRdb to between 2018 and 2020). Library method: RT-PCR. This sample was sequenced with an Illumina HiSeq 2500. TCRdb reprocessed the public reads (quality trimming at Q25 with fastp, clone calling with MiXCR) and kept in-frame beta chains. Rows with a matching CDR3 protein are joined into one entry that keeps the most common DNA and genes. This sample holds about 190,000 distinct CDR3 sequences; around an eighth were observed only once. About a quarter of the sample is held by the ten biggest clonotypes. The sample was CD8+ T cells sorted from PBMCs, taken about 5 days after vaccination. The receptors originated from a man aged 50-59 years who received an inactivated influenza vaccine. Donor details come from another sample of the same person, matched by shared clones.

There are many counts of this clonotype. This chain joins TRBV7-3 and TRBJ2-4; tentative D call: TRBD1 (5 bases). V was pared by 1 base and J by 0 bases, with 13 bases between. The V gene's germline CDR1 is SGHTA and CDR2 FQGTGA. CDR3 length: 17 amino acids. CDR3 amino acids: CASSLNPRVEAKNIQYF. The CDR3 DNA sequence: TGTGCCAGCAGCTTAAATCCCAGGGTTGAAGCCAAAAACATTCAGTACTTC.

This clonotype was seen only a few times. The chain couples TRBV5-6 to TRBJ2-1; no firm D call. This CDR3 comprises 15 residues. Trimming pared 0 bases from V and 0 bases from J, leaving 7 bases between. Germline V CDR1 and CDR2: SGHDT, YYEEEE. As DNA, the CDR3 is TGTGCCAGCAGCTTGGGCAGCCGCTCCTACAATGAGCAGTTCTTC. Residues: CASSLGSRSYNEQFF.

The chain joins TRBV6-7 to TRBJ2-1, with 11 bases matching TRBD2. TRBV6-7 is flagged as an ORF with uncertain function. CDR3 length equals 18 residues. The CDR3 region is CTISLLAGVAPRFHEQFF. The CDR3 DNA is TGTACCATCAGTTTACTAGCGGGAGTTGCCCCTCGTTTCCATGAGCAGTTCTTC.

CDR3 sequence: CASSPQGPKNIQYF. In DNA, the CDR3 is TGTGCCAGCAGCCCGCAGGGGCCCAAAAACATTCAGTACTTC. This rearrangement joins TRBV7-8 to TRBJ2-4, with D perhaps TRBD1 (6 bases). Looked up from germline, CDR1 is SGHVS and CDR2 is FQNEAQ. V gave up 5 bases and J gave up 2 bases, with 10 bases separating them. This CDR3 has 14 residues.

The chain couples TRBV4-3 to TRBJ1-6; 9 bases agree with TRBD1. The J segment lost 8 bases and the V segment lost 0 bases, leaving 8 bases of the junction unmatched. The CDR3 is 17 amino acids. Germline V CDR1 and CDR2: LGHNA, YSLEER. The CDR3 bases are TGCGCCAGCAGCCAAGATTATTTCGGGACAGGGTATTCACCCCTCCACTTT. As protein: CASSQDYFGTGYSPLHF.

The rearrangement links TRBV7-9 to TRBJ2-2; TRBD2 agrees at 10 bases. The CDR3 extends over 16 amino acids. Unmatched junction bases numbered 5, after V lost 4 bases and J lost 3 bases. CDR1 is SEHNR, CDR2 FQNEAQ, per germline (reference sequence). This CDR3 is CASSSLAGAHTGELFF. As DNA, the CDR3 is TGTGCCAGCAGCTCCCTAGCGGGAGCTCACACCGGGGAGCTGTTTTTT.

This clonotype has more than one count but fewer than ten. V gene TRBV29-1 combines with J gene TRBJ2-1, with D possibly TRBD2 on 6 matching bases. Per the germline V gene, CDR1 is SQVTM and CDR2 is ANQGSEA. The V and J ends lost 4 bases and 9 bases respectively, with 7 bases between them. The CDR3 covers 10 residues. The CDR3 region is CSVVRGEQFF. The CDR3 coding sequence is TGCAGCGTTGTGCGGGGTGAGCAGTTCTTC.

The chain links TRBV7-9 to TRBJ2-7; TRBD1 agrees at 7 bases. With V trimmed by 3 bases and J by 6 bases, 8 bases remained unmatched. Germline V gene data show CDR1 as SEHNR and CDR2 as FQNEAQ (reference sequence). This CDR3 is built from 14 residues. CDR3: CASSFPVAGGEQYF. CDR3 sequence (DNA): TGTGCCAGCAGCTTCCCCGTTGCAGGGGGCGAGCAGTACTTC. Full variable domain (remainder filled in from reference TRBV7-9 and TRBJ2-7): DTGVSQNPRHKITKRGQNVTFRCDPISEHNRLYWYRQTLGQGPEFLTYFQNEAQLEKSRLLSDRFSAERPKGSFSTLEIQRTEQGDSAMYLCASSFPVAGGEQYFGPGTRLTVT.

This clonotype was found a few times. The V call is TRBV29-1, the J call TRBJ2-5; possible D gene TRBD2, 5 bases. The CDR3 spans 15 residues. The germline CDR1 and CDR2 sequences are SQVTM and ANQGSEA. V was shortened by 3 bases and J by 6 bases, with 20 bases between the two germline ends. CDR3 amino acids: CSVDRGAGRPQTQYF. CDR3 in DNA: TGCAGCGTTGATCGCGGCGCGGGCAGGCCGCAGACCCAGTACTTC. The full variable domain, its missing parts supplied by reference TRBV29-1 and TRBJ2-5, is SAVISQKPSRDICQRGTSLTIQCQVDSQVTMMFWYRQQPGQSLTLIATANQGSEATYESGFVIDKFPISRPNLTFSTLTVSNMSPEDSSIYLCSVDRGAGRPQTQYFGPGTRLLVL.

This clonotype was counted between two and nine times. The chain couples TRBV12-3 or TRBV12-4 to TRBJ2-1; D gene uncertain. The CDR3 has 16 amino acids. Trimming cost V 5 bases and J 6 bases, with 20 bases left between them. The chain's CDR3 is CASSPPAQLMGNEQFF. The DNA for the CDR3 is TGTGCCAGCAGTCCACCCGCCCAGCTCATGGGCAATGAGCAGTTCTTC.

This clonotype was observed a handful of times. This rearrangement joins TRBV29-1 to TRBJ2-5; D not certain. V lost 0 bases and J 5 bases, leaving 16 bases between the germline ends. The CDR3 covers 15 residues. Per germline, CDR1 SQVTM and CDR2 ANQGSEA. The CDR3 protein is CSVEDPEDGGETQYF. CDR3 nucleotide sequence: TGCAGCGTTGAAGATCCAGAGGACGGTGGGGAGACCCAGTACTTC.

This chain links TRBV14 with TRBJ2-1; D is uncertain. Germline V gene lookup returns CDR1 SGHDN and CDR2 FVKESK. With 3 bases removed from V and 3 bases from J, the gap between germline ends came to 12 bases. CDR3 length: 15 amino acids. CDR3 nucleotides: TGTGCCAGCAGCCAGGTAAAGACCATCTACAATGAGCAGTTCTTC. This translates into CASSQVKTIYNEQFF.

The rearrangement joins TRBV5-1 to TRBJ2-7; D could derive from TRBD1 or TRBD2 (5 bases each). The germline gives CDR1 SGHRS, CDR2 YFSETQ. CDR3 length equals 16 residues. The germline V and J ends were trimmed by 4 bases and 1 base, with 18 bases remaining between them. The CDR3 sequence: CASSPSAGTVSYEQYF. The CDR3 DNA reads TGCGCCAGCAGCCCCTCTGCCGGGACGGTATCCTACGAGCAGTACTTC.

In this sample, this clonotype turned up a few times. The DNA for the CDR3 is TGTGCCAGCAGCTTACGAGGCAGCACCTATGAGCAGTTCTTC. Amino acid sequence: CASSLRGSTYEQFF. The rearrangement joins TRBV11-3 to TRBJ2-1; D not resolved. The CDR3 sequence is 14 residues long. Germline V gene sequence: CDR1 SGHNT, CDR2 YENEEA. V was pared by 2 bases and J by 8 bases, with 13 bases between.

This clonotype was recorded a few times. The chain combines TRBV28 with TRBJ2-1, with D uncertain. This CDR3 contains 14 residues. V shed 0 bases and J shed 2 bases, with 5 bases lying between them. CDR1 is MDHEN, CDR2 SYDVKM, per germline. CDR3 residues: CASSLWGTYNEQFF. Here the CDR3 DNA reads TGTGCCAGCAGTTTATGGGGCACCTACAATGAGCAGTTCTTC.

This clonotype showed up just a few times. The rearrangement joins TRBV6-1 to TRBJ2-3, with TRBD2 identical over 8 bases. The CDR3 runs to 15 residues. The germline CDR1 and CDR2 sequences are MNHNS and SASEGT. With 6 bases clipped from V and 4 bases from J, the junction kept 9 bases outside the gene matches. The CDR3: CASSLGLGIADTQYF. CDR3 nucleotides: TGTGCCAGCAGCCTGGGACTAGGAATCGCAGATACGCAGTATTTT.

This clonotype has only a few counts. CDR3 DNA: TGTGCCAGCCATTGGTTCAGGGGGTCCTCCTACGAGCAGTACTTC. It yields the protein CASHWFRGSSYEQYF. This chain links TRBV6-2 or TRBV6-3 with TRBJ2-7, with TRBD1 matching 7 bases. This CDR3 region has 15 residues. Germline trimming cut 8 bases from V and 0 bases from J; bases unmatched to any gene: 10. Germline V CDR1 and CDR2: MNHEY, SVGEGT.

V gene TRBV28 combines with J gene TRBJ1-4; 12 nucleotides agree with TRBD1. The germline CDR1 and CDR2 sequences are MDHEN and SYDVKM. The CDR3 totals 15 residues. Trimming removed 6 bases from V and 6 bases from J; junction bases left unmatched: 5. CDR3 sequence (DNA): TGTGCCAGCAGCCCAGGGACAGGGGGCGATGAAAAACTGTTTTTT. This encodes CASSPGTGGDEKLFF.

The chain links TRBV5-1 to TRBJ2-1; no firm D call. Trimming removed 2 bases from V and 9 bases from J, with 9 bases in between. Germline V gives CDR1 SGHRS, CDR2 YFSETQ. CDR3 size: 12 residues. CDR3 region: CASSLDRLEQFF. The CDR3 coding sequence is TGCGCCAGCAGCTTAGATCGACTTGAGCAGTTCTTC.

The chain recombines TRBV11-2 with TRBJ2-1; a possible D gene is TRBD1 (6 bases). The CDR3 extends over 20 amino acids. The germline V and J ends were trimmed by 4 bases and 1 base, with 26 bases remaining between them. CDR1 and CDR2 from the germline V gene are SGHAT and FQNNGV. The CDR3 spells CASSSRGSQGWPFSYNEQFF. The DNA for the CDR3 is TGTGCCAGCAGCTCCCGGGGATCTCAGGGGTGGCCTTTTTCCTACAATGAGCAGTTCTTC.